These T cell receptor beta chains were read from a single sample in a study of T cell responses to AZD1222 COVID-19 vaccine. The repertoire was sequenced with immunoSEQ multiplex PCR; TCRdb's copy has only in-frame clones and lacks some. This sample carries some 150,000 clones, around nine tenths of them seen once, and the ten largest clones take approximately 2.7%. The material was peripheral blood, obtained on day 0 of MenACWY control vaccination. The receptors come from an adult in good health. The CDR3 runs from the conserved cysteine through the conserved F or W. Fields, in order: V gene, D gene, clone size, J gene, CDR3 protein, CDR3 DNA. The D gene is left open where the match is weak. Clone size, where shown, is once, few, many, or a class for clones that have expanded.

V: TRBV19; D: -; size: -; J: TRBJ2-3; CDR3: CASSTTASTDTQYF; DNA: TGTGCCAGTAGTACGACAGCCAGCACAGATACGCAGTATTTT
V: TRBV3-1/TRBV3-2; D: -; size: -; J: TRBJ2-1; CDR3: CASSQWGGQAHNEQFF; DNA: TGTGCCAGCAGCCAATGGGGGGGGCAGGCCCACAATGAGCAGTTCTTC
V: TRBV30; D: -; size: -; J: TRBJ2-5; CDR3: CASKTPRETQYF; DNA: TGTGCCTCGAAGACTCCGAGGGAGACCCAGTACTTC
V: TRBV2; D: -; size: once; J: TRBJ2-7; CDR3: CASTLTGRNEQYF; DNA: TGTGCCAGCACCCTGACAGGGAGGAACGAGCAGTACTTC
V: TRBV2; D: TRBD1; size: -; J: TRBJ1-1; CDR3: CASRPDRVDTEAFF; DNA: TGTGCCAGCAGACCGGACAGGGTAGACACTGAAGCTTTCTTT
V: TRBV7-2; D: TRBD2; size: -; J: TRBJ2-1; CDR3: CASSGSGRTIGNEQFF; DNA: TGTGCCAGCAGCGGTAGCGGGAGGACGATCGGGAATGAGCAGTTCTTC
V: TRBV7-8; D: TRBD1; size: once; J: TRBJ1-5; CDR3: CASRSDRGNRNQPQHF; DNA: TGTGCCAGCAGATCGGACAGGGGGAATCGCAATCAGCCCCAGCATTTT
V: TRBV30; D: -; size: -; J: TRBJ1-4; CDR3: CAWGREKLFF; DNA: TGTGCCTGGGGTCGTGAAAAACTGTTTTTT
V: TRBV27; D: -; size: -; J: TRBJ2-7; CDR3: CASSLSGDYEQYF; DNA: TGTGCCAGCAGTTTATCGGGGGACTACGAGCAGTACTTC
V: TRBV27; D: -; size: -; J: TRBJ1-2; CDR3: CASGSPGSNGYTF; DNA: TGTGCCAGCGGGTCCCCGGGGTCGAATGGCTACACCTTC
V: TRBV29-1; D: -; size: once; J: TRBJ2-3; CDR3: CSVQMGGPVDTQYF; DNA: TGCAGCGTACAAATGGGGGGGCCCGTAGATACGCAGTATTTT
V: TRBV25-1; D: -; size: -; J: TRBJ2-5; CDR3: CASSEGHPPETQYF; DNA: TGTGCCAGCAGTGAGGGACACCCGCCAGAGACCCAGTACTTC
V: TRBV5-1; D: -; size: -; J: TRBJ2-1; CDR3: CASSLRVGGQNNEQFF; DNA: TGCGCCAGCAGCTTAAGGGTGGGCGGGCAGAACAATGAGCAGTTCTTC
V: TRBV7-2; D: TRBD1; size: -; J: TRBJ1-2; CDR3: CASSLAGTGAPYGYTF; DNA: TGTGCCAGCAGCTTAGCGGGGACAGGGGCCCCCTATGGCTACACCTTC
V: TRBV7-3; D: -; size: -; J: TRBJ2-2; CDR3: CASRNTASAGELFF; DNA: TGTGCCAGCAGAAATACCGCCAGCGCCGGGGAGCTGTTTTTT
V: TRBV5-1; D: -; size: -; J: TRBJ1-1; CDR3: CASRTWEGPKRTEAFF; DNA: TGCGCCAGCAGGACTTGGGAAGGGCCAAAGAGGACTGAAGCTTTCTTT
V: TRBV30; D: -; size: once; J: TRBJ1-2; CDR3: CAWSVAVGSYTF; DNA: TGTGCCTGGAGTGTAGCCGTTGGGTCCTACACCTTC
V: TRBV28; D: -; size: -; J: TRBJ2-5; CDR3: CASRPNGGRGETQYF; DNA: TGTGCCAGCAGACCGAATGGGGGCCGTGGGGAGACCCAGTACTTC
V: TRBV11-3; D: TRBD1; size: -; J: TRBJ2-1; CDR3: CASSSGTGVYNEQFF; DNA: TGTGCCAGCAGCTCAGGGACAGGGGTATACAATGAGCAGTTCTTC
V: TRBV24-1; D: -; size: -; J: TRBJ2-3; CDR3: CATSRGYTDTQYF; DNA: TGTGCCACCAGCCGGGGATACACAGATACGCAGTATTTT
V: TRBV7-3; D: -; size: -; J: TRBJ2-6; CDR3: CASSAGTSGANVLTF; DNA: TGTGCCAGCAGCGCAGGGACCTCTGGGGCCAACGTCCTGACTTTC
V: TRBV5-1; D: TRBD1; size: -; J: TRBJ2-1; CDR3: CASSLRDRDRINNEQFF; DNA: TGCGCCAGCAGCCTTCGAGATCGGGACAGAATAAACAATGAGCAGTTCTTC